This is a list of T cell receptor beta chains from one sample in a study of cytomegalovirus exposure and HLA in healthy donors. Only in-frame clones appear in the TCRdb table, and some are missing; sequencing was by immunoSEQ multiplex PCR. Of some 120,000 clones listed, about 81% are singletons. Input material: PBMCs. These receptors all come from a woman aged 25 to 39 in good health and CMV-seronegative. CDR3s include the opening cysteine and the closing phenylalanine or tryptophan. The D gene is left open where the match is weak. Some rows mark clone size as missing; the rest say once, few, many or name a class of expanded clone.

v_call: TRBV7-7; j_call: TRBJ2-1; clone_size: .; d_call: .; cdr3_aa: CASNSIRSPSSYNEQFF; cdr3_nt: TGTGCTAGCAACTCCATTAGGAGCCCGAGCTCCTACAATGAGCAGTTCTTC
v_call: TRBV27; j_call: TRBJ2-1; clone_size: .; d_call: .; cdr3_aa: CASHQGRAFNEQFF; cdr3_nt: TGTGCCAGCCATCAGGGGAGGGCCTTTAATGAGCAGTTCTTC
v_call: TRBV7-2; j_call: TRBJ2-3; clone_size: once; d_call: .; cdr3_aa: CASSLNGGGSADTQYF; cdr3_nt: TGTGCCAGCAGCTTAAACGGGGGAGGTAGCGCAGATACGCAGTATTTT
v_call: TRBV7-9; j_call: TRBJ2-1; clone_size: once; d_call: .; cdr3_aa: CASSLERVNEQFF; cdr3_nt: TGTGCCAGCAGCTTAGAACGGGTAAATGAGCAGTTCTTC
v_call: TRBV7-9; j_call: TRBJ2-2; clone_size: .; d_call: .; cdr3_aa: CSSSFQRFESGELFF; cdr3_nt: TGTTCCAGCAGCTTCCAGCGGTTTGAGTCCGGGGAGCTGTTTTTT
v_call: TRBV7-2; j_call: TRBJ1-2; clone_size: .; d_call: TRBD1; cdr3_aa: CASSPRYRGHGYTF; cdr3_nt: TGTGCCAGCAGCCCTCGGTACAGGGGGCATGGCTACACCTTC
v_call: TRBV11-2; j_call: TRBJ2-1; clone_size: few; d_call: .; cdr3_aa: CASSPWRQLSYNEQFF; cdr3_nt: TGTGCCAGCAGCCCCTGGCGGCAACTCTCCTACAATGAGCAGTTCTTC
v_call: TRBV19; j_call: TRBJ2-1; clone_size: .; d_call: .; cdr3_aa: CASSIWDSIHPKNEQFF; cdr3_nt: TGTGCCAGTAGTATTTGGGACTCCATCCATCCCAAAAATGAGCAGTTCTTC
v_call: TRBV9; j_call: TRBJ2-5; clone_size: once; d_call: TRBD1; cdr3_aa: CASSETGSLETQYF; cdr3_nt: TGTGCCAGCAGCGAGACAGGGTCGCTCGAGACCCAGTACTTC
v_call: TRBV9; j_call: TRBJ2-2; clone_size: .; d_call: .; cdr3_aa: CASSVGFSGGELFF; cdr3_nt: TGTGCCAGCAGCGTAGGGTTTAGCGGCGGGGAGCTGTTTTTT
v_call: TRBV7-2; j_call: TRBJ2-3; clone_size: .; d_call: TRBD2; cdr3_aa: CASSLGLAGGIDTQYF; cdr3_nt: TGTGCCAGCAGCTTAGGGCTAGCGGGGGGAATAGATACGCAGTATTTT
v_call: TRBV11-3; j_call: TRBJ2-7; clone_size: .; d_call: .; cdr3_aa: CASSLAFGRGQYF; cdr3_nt: TGTGCCAGCAGCTTAGCCTTTGGCAGGGGGCAGTACTTC
v_call: TRBV6-1; j_call: TRBJ1-4; clone_size: .; d_call: TRBD1; cdr3_aa: CASSERGQNNEKLFF; cdr3_nt: TGTGCCAGCAGTGAAAGGGGACAGAATAATGAAAAACTGTTTTTT
v_call: TRBV7-2; j_call: TRBJ2-1; clone_size: .; d_call: TRBD2; cdr3_aa: CASRQAGAKFNEQFF; cdr3_nt: TGTGCCAGCAGGCAAGCGGGGGCGAAGTTCAATGAGCAGTTCTTC
v_call: TRBV6-1; j_call: TRBJ1-2; clone_size: once; d_call: .; cdr3_aa: CASSVHRDPYFNYGYTF; cdr3_nt: TGTGCCAGCAGTGTACACAGGGATCCTTATTTTAACTATGGCTACACCTTC
v_call: TRBV29-1; j_call: TRBJ2-3; clone_size: few; d_call: .; cdr3_aa: CSAPGDTQYF; cdr3_nt: TGCAGCGCCCCAGGAGATACGCAGTATTTT
v_call: TRBV30; j_call: TRBJ1-2; clone_size: .; d_call: TRBD1; cdr3_aa: CAWSVQFDRATYGYTF; cdr3_nt: TGTGCCTGGAGTGTACAGTTCGACAGGGCAACTTATGGCTACACCTTC
v_call: TRBV4-2; j_call: TRBJ2-1; clone_size: .; d_call: TRBD2; cdr3_aa: CASSQELAGYNEQFF; cdr3_nt: TGTGCCAGCAGCCAAGAACTAGCGGGGTACAATGAGCAGTTCTTC
v_call: TRBV2; j_call: TRBJ2-7; clone_size: once; d_call: .; cdr3_aa: CASSPVFEQYF; cdr3_nt: TGTGCCAGCAGCCCAGTTTTCGAGCAGTACTTC
v_call: TRBV7-9; j_call: TRBJ2-1; clone_size: .; d_call: TRBD2; cdr3_aa: CASSFITSGGYNEQFF; cdr3_nt: TGTGCCAGCAGCTTTATAACTAGCGGGGGCTACAATGAGCAGTTCTTC
v_call: TRBV18; j_call: TRBJ2-3; clone_size: .; d_call: .; cdr3_aa: CASSPLQSTDTQYF; cdr3_nt: TGTGCCAGCTCACCACTGCAGAGCACAGATACGCAGTATTTT
v_call: TRBV5-4; j_call: TRBJ1-2; clone_size: .; d_call: TRBD1; cdr3_aa: CASSRDSYGYTF; cdr3_nt: TGTGCCAGCAGCCGGGACAGCTATGGCTACACCTTC
v_call: TRBV30; j_call: TRBJ2-7; clone_size: .; d_call: .; cdr3_aa: CAWKPRRSTSSYEQYF; cdr3_nt: TGTGCCTGGAAGCCGAGGAGGTCTACCAGTTCCTACGAGCAGTACTTC
v_call: TRBV23-1; j_call: TRBJ2-5; clone_size: .; d_call: TRBD1; cdr3_aa: CASSQYRGQETQYF; cdr3_nt: TGCGCCAGCAGTCAATACAGGGGGCAAGAGACCCAGTACTTC
v_call: TRBV28; j_call: TRBJ1-2; clone_size: few; d_call: TRBD1; cdr3_aa: CASSLGAVQGNNYGYTF; cdr3_nt: TGTGCCAGCAGTTTAGGTGCCGTACAGGGGAATAACTATGGCTACACCTTC
v_call: TRBV6-1; j_call: TRBJ2-2; clone_size: .; d_call: .; cdr3_aa: CASTGGRRGELFF; cdr3_nt: TGTGCCAGCACTGGAGGGAGGAGGGGGGAGCTGTTTTTT
v_call: TRBV10-3; j_call: TRBJ1-1; clone_size: .; d_call: TRBD1; cdr3_aa: CASRQGVGGTEAFF; cdr3_nt: TGTGCCAGCCGACAGGGCGTGGGGGGCACTGAAGCTTTCTTT
v_call: TRBV19; j_call: TRBJ2-5; clone_size: .; d_call: .; cdr3_aa: CASSRQDQETQYF; cdr3_nt: TGTGCCAGTAGTCGACAGGACCAAGAGACCCAGTACTTC
v_call: TRBV4-2; j_call: TRBJ2-7; clone_size: few; d_call: TRBD1; cdr3_aa: CASSAGQGDHEQYF; cdr3_nt: TGTGCCAGCAGCGCGGGACAGGGGGACCACGAGCAGTACTTC
v_call: TRBV30; j_call: TRBJ2-1; clone_size: .; d_call: TRBD2; cdr3_aa: CAWRGSGTSGRYEQFF; cdr3_nt: TGTGCCTGGAGAGGGAGCGGGACTAGCGGGAGGTATGAGCAGTTCTTC
v_call: TRBV5-1; j_call: TRBJ2-7; clone_size: .; d_call: .; cdr3_aa: CASSLVVGGSYEQYF; cdr3_nt: TGCGCCAGCAGCTTGGTTGTAGGGGGTTCCTACGAGCAGTACTTC
v_call: TRBV18; j_call: TRBJ2-7; clone_size: few; d_call: TRBD1; cdr3_aa: CASSPGQGTYEQYF; cdr3_nt: TGTGCCAGCTCACCAGGACAGGGAACCTACGAGCAGTACTTC
v_call: TRBV10-1; j_call: TRBJ1-3; clone_size: .; d_call: .; cdr3_aa: CASSVQGTGSGNTIYF; cdr3_nt: TGCGCCAGCAGCGTCCAGGGCACAGGGAGTGGAAACACCATATATTTT
v_call: TRBV6-1; j_call: TRBJ2-7; clone_size: few; d_call: TRBD1; cdr3_aa: CASSVTGESYEQYF; cdr3_nt: TGTGCCAGCAGTGTCACAGGGGAATCCTACGAGCAGTACTTC
v_call: TRBV6-1; j_call: TRBJ2-7; clone_size: .; d_call: .; cdr3_aa: CASRGTSPYEQYF; cdr3_nt: TGTGCCAGCAGGGGGACATCGCCCTACGAGCAGTACTTC
v_call: TRBV11-2; j_call: TRBJ2-7; clone_size: few; d_call: .; cdr3_aa: CASSLVGLFSSYEQYF; cdr3_nt: TGTGCCAGCAGCTTAGTGGGCCTTTTTAGCTCCTACGAGCAGTACTTC
v_call: TRBV4-1; j_call: TRBJ1-1; clone_size: .; d_call: .; cdr3_aa: CASSQAPISPEAFF; cdr3_nt: TGCGCCAGCAGCCAAGCCCCTATAAGCCCTGAAGCTTTCTTT
v_call: TRBV6-1; j_call: TRBJ2-2; clone_size: .; d_call: .; cdr3_aa: CASSEVRDISTGELLF; cdr3_nt: TGCGCCAGCAGTGAAGTTCGGGACATATCCACCGGGGAGCTGCTTTTT
v_call: TRBV7-3; j_call: TRBJ2-1; clone_size: few; d_call: TRBD2; cdr3_aa: CASSSLAGTYNEQFF; cdr3_nt: TGTGCCAGCAGCTCCTTAGCGGGTACCTACAATGAGCAGTTCTTC
v_call: TRBV27; j_call: TRBJ2-2; clone_size: once; d_call: .; cdr3_aa: CASGGQIPGELFF; cdr3_nt: TGTGCCAGCGGAGGACAGATACCCGGGGAGCTGTTTTTT
v_call: TRBV18; j_call: TRBJ1-3; clone_size: .; d_call: .; cdr3_aa: CASSGTLSSGNTIYF; cdr3_nt: TGTGCCAGCTCCGGGACTCTAAGCTCTGGAAACACCATATATTTT
v_call: TRBV7-2; j_call: TRBJ1-4; clone_size: .; d_call: TRBD1; cdr3_aa: CASSPDRGGEKLFF; cdr3_nt: TGTGCCAGCAGTCCCGACAGGGGTGGTGAAAAACTGTTTTTT
v_call: TRBV7-2; j_call: TRBJ2-5; clone_size: .; d_call: TRBD1; cdr3_aa: CASSLAPAGGQETQYF; cdr3_nt: TGTGCCAGCAGCTTAGCGCCGGCAGGGGGCCAAGAGACCCAGTACTTC
v_call: TRBV4-1; j_call: TRBJ2-5; clone_size: .; d_call: TRBD2; cdr3_aa: CASSRAPGGEKAQYF; cdr3_nt: TGCGCCAGCAGCCGCGCCCCGGGAGGGGAAAAGGCCCAGTACTTC
v_call: TRBV5-1; j_call: TRBJ2-2; clone_size: .; d_call: .; cdr3_aa: CASSLPGTGELFF; cdr3_nt: TGCGCCAGCAGCTTGCCAGGGACCGGGGAGCTGTTTTTT
v_call: TRBV6-5; j_call: TRBJ2-7; clone_size: .; d_call: .; cdr3_aa: CASSSPGRSSYEQYF; cdr3_nt: TGTGCCAGCAGTTCTCCGGGTCGAAGCTCCTACGAGCAGTACTTC
v_call: TRBV6-5; j_call: TRBJ2-1; clone_size: .; d_call: TRBD1; cdr3_aa: CASSNRDRVNEQFF; cdr3_nt: TGTGCCAGCAGTAACCGGGACAGGGTCAATGAGCAGTTCTTC
v_call: TRBV12-2; j_call: TRBJ2-5; clone_size: few; d_call: .; cdr3_aa: CASRFYGTESPNLETQYF; cdr3_nt: TGTGCAAGTCGCTTCTACGGGACAGAGAGCCCAAATCTTGAGACCCAGTACTTC
v_call: TRBV2; j_call: TRBJ2-7; clone_size: .; d_call: .; cdr3_aa: CASSPGQLSYEQYF; cdr3_nt: TGTGCCAGCAGTCCGGGACAACTCTCCTACGAGCAGTACTTC
v_call: TRBV15; j_call: TRBJ2-3; clone_size: .; d_call: TRBD2; cdr3_aa: CATSRGTSRTDTQYF; cdr3_nt: TGTGCCACCAGCAGAGGGACTAGCCGAACAGATACGCAGTATTTT
v_call: TRBV6-7; j_call: TRBJ2-7; clone_size: .; d_call: .; cdr3_aa: CASSFQDRPLTYEQYF; cdr3_nt: TGTGCCAGCAGTTTCCAGGACAGACCCCTTACCTACGAGCAGTACTTC
v_call: TRBV13; j_call: TRBJ2-6; clone_size: .; d_call: .; cdr3_aa: CASSLASSGANVLTF; cdr3_nt: TGTGCCAGCAGCTTAGCTAGCTCTGGGGCCAACGTCCTGACTTTC
v_call: TRBV7-9; j_call: TRBJ1-5; clone_size: .; d_call: TRBD1; cdr3_aa: CASSFGQGWGQPQHF; cdr3_nt: TGTGCCAGCAGCTTCGGACAGGGGTGGGGACAGCCCCAGCATTTT
v_call: TRBV6-1; j_call: TRBJ1-2; clone_size: few; d_call: .; cdr3_aa: CASSEAADYGYTF; cdr3_nt: TGTGCCAGCAGTGAAGCGGCGGACTATGGCTACACCTTC
v_call: TRBV5-6; j_call: TRBJ1-5; clone_size: .; d_call: .; cdr3_aa: CASSLSGFWGNQPQHF; cdr3_nt: TGTGCCAGCAGCTTGTCGGGGTTCTGGGGCAATCAGCCCCAGCATTTT